A single sample is the source of the 32 T cell receptor beta chains below, sequenced in a study of T-cell reconstitution after alpha-beta-depleted transplantation in children. It was with unique molecular identifiers that the TCRbeta library was prepared. Each CDR3 protein is one row after TCRdb ran MiXCR on the PCR reads. The table lists about 600,000 distinct CDR3 sequences, more than 20% of them singletons. This material consisted of PBMCs, mostly from graft donor cells, taken 360 days after TCRalphabeta/CD19-depleted stem cell transplant. The receptors come from a boy under three years old who had a stem cell transplant for acute myeloid leukemia, so the T cells may come from the graft donor.

J is TRBJ2-5 and V is TRBV28; perhaps TRBD1 as D (5 bases). Germline V gives CDR1 MDHEN, CDR2 SYDVKM. The CDR3 length is 14 residues. Trimming stripped 3 bases from V and 6 bases from J, with 14 bases between. CDR3 amino acids: CASSFPGKVQTQYF. The CDR3 DNA reads as TGTGCCAGCAGTTTTCCAGGGAAGGTACAGACCCAGTACTTC.

This chain connects TRBV5-5 to TRBJ2-3; TRBD1 or TRBD2 may be the D gene (6 bases each). CDR1 SGHKS and CDR2 YYEKEE come from the germline V gene (reference sequence). The CDR3 has 15 amino acids. Trimming removed 4 bases at V and 4 bases at J, with 16 bases between. Written as DNA, the CDR3 is TGTGCCAGCAGCCTGGGGGCTAGCGATGCAGATACGCAGTATTTT. Translation gives CASSLGASDADTQYF.

This clonotype was seen a few times. V is TRBV6-1 and J is TRBJ2-3, with D possibly matching TRBD1 (6 bases). Germline CDR1 and CDR2: MNHNS and SASEGT. V was clipped by 6 bases and J by 1 base, with 11 bases between them. The CDR3 consists of 14 residues. As DNA, the CDR3 is TGTGCCAGCAGATCAGGGGTGGGCACAGATACGCAGTATTTT. It encodes CASRSGVGTDTQYF.

A few counts support this clonotype. The rearrangement joins TRBV29-1 to TRBJ1-5, with D unclear. The CDR3 loop spans 14 amino acids. From germline, CDR1 is SQVTM and CDR2 ANQGSEA. Trimming pared 5 bases from V and 4 bases from J, leaving 15 bases between. This CDR3 is CSVLDGPLNQPQHF. In DNA, the CDR3 is TGCAGCGTTTTGGACGGACCCCTAAATCAGCCCCAGCATTTT.

The sample holds a few counts of this clonotype. The chain uses TRBV10-3 and TRBJ2-1; D gene ambiguous. CDR1 is ENHRY, CDR2 SYGVKD, per germline. There are 13 residues in the CDR3. With 8 bases removed from V and 9 bases from J, the gap between germline ends came to 17 bases. The CDR3 reads CAIQGRSPGEQFF. The CDR3 region has the DNA TGTGCCATCCAAGGACGTTCTCCTGGTGAGCAGTTCTTC.

The V call is TRBV6-5, the J call TRBJ1-2; D unresolved. Deletions cut 8 bases from V and 0 bases from J, with 13 bases between. This CDR3 region has 14 residues. Looked up from germline, CDR1 is MNHEY and CDR2 is SVGAGI. The CDR3 region is CASGTTRANYGYTF. The CDR3 DNA reads TGTGCCAGCGGTACGACCCGAGCTAACTATGGCTACACCTTC.

J is TRBJ2-1 and V is TRBV5-1, with D perhaps TRBD1 (6 bases). Per germline, CDR1 SGHRS and CDR2 YFSETQ. V lost 0 bases, J lost 7 bases, and 17 bases lay in between. The CDR3 extends over 16 amino acids. The DNA of the CDR3 is TGCGCCAGCAGCTTGGTGAGGGGGATTGGTGGGAATGAGCAGTTCTTC. Its protein is CASSLVRGIGGNEQFF.

This clonotype has only a few counts. The V gene is TRBV12-3 or TRBV12-4, the J gene TRBJ2-7; either TRBD1 or TRBD2 may supply D (5 bases each). The CDR3 runs 15 residues. The V and J ends lost 3 bases and 2 bases respectively, with 14 bases between them. CDR3 in amino acids: CASSFWDPGTYEQYF. As DNA, the CDR3 is TGTGCCAGCAGTTTTTGGGACCCAGGAACCTACGAGCAGTACTTC.

The CDR3 DNA reads as TGCAGTGCTAGAAGGCGGTACAATGAGCAGTTCTTC. As protein: CSARRRYNEQFF. The chain couples TRBV20-1 to TRBJ2-1; unclear D gene. This CDR3 is 12 amino acids long. In germline, CDR1 is DFQATT, CDR2 SNEGSKA (reference sequence). V lost 2 bases, J lost 4 bases, and 6 bases lay in between.

This clonotype was recorded at least ten times. The chain carries TRBV6-1 and TRBJ2-1, with D perhaps given as TRBD1 or TRBD2 (7 bases each). V lost 5 bases and J lost 8, with 19 bases in between. The CDR3 runs 15 residues. Germline V gene lookup returns CDR1 MNHNS and CDR2 SASEGT. As DNA, the CDR3 is TGTGCCAGCAGTACACTATCCCAGGGGGGGGATGAGCAGTTCTTC. It translates to CASSTLSQGGDEQFF.

The sample holds many counts of this clonotype. V is TRBV28 and J is TRBJ2-2; D ambiguous. V lost 5 bases, J lost 0 bases, and 7 bases lay in between. Germline CDR1 reads MDHEN; CDR2 reads SYDVKM. The CDR3 totals 14 residues. CDR3 sequence (DNA): TGTGCCAGCAGTGTTAGGGCGAACACCGGGGAGCTGTTTTTT. Encoded protein: CASSVRANTGELFF. Full variable domain (missing parts from reference TRBV28 and TRBJ2-2): DVKVTQSSRYLVKRTGEKVFLECVQDMDHENMFWYRQDPGLGLRLIYFSYDVKMKEKGDIPEGYSVSREKKERFSLILESASTNQTSMYLCASSVRANTGELFFGEGSRLTVL.

This clonotype has more than one count but fewer than ten. The chain is built from TRBV15 and TRBJ2-5; maybe TRBD1 (6 bases). Deletions cut 5 bases from V and 4 bases from J, with 11 bases between. CDR3 length equals 13 residues. Germline CDR1 and CDR2: LNHNV and YYDKDF (reference sequence). CDR3 in DNA: TGTGCCACCAGCTCCGGACAGAGAGAGACCCAGTACTTC. Amino acid sequence: CATSSGQRETQYF.

This clonotype came up many times. The V and J genes are TRBV7-3 and TRBJ2-4, with 7 bases identical to TRBD2. Germline assignment: CDR1 SGHTA and CDR2 FQGTGA. The CDR3 has 16 amino acids. V lost 2 bases and J lost 3; bases outside the gene matches: 7. Written as DNA, the CDR3 is TGTGCCAGCAGCTTACTTCCCACTAGCGACAAAAACATTCAGTACTTC. Translation gives CASSLLPTSDKNIQYF.

The chain joins TRBV5-1 to TRBJ1-5; D gene ambiguous. The ends were cut back, 2 bases at V and 3 bases at J, with 12 bases in the middle. The CDR3 is made up of 15 amino acids. Germline V CDR1 and CDR2: SGHRS, YFSETQ. The CDR3 DNA is TGCGCCAGCAGCTTCAACCCCGGGAACAATCAGCCCCAGCATTTT. It encodes CASSFNPGNNQPQHF.

Only a few counts were recorded for this clonotype. The chain carries TRBV12-3 or TRBV12-4 and TRBJ2-7; 7 nucleotides match TRBD1. CDR3 length: 15 amino acids. V was clipped by 5 bases and J by 3 bases; unmatched bases: 10. This chain's CDR3 is CASSTTQGLYYEQYF. The DNA of the CDR3 is TGTGCCAGCAGTACAACACAGGGGTTGTACTACGAGCAGTACTTC.

This clonotype has a handful of counts. This rearrangement joins TRBV12-3 or TRBV12-4 to TRBJ1-5; D not certain. This CDR3 spans 13 amino acids. Trimming stripped 4 bases from V and 6 bases from J, with 10 bases between. The CDR3 region is CASSSSEGQPQHF. CDR3 nucleotides: TGTGCCAGCAGTTCGAGTGAAGGTCAGCCCCAGCATTTT.

This clonotype was seen a few times. The CDR3 DNA reads as TGCAGCGTTGAAAAAGGACGGAATACAATGTATGAGCAGTTCTTC. Its protein is CSVEKGRNTMYEQFF. The chain has TRBV29-1 and TRBJ2-1; no clear D gene. This CDR3 has 15 residues. From germline, CDR1 is SQVTM and CDR2 ANQGSEA. Trimming removed 2 bases from V and 8 bases from J, with 19 bases in between.

This clonotype occurred a few times. This rearrangement joins TRBV20-1 to TRBJ2-5; 7 bases match TRBD1. CDR1 and CDR2 from the germline V gene are DFQATT and SNEGSKA (reference sequence). CDR3 length: 14 amino acids. V dropped 6 bases and J dropped 5; count of bases not matched to a gene: 12. CDR3 in amino acids: CSAEQLGGGETQYF. CDR3 DNA sequence: TGCAGTGCAGAACAACTAGGGGGCGGGGAGACCCAGTACTTC.

This clonotype has at least ten counts. In DNA form, the CDR3 reads TGTGCCAGCAGCCTACTCGAGGATCAAGAGTTCTTGGAGATGAAGACCCAGTACTTC. Encoded protein: CASSLLEDQEFLEMKTQYF. V gene TRBV6-2 or TRBV6-3 combines with J gene TRBJ2-5; D is unresolved. Trimming took off 6 bases at V and 6 bases at J, with 32 bases between the two ends. The germline gives CDR1 MNHEY, CDR2 SVGEGT. This CDR3 has 19 residues.

This clonotype has only one observation. Relative to the germline gene, one junction end is altered; a read error may explain this. The chain uses TRBV20-1 and TRBJ2-1, with 9 bases that match TRBD2. CDR1 DFQATT and CDR2 SNEGSKA come from the germline V gene (reference sequence). The CDR3 is made up of 13 amino acids. The CDR3 spells CSAGDRLAGPQFF. Written as DNA, the CDR3 is TGCAGTGCTGGAGATCGGCTAGCGGGGCCGCAGTTCTTC.

This chain links TRBV15 with TRBJ2-3, with TRBD2 matching 15 bases. The CDR3 covers 14 residues. The J segment lost 3 bases and the V segment lost 11 bases, leaving 3 bases of the junction unmatched. Germline CDR1 reads LNHNV; CDR2 reads YYDKDF (reference sequence). The DNA of the CDR3 is TGTGCCGCGGGACTAGCGGGGGGAACAGATACGCAGTATTTT. Translating it yields CAAGLAGGTDTQYF.

The J gene is TRBJ2-1, the V gene TRBV4-3; 10 bases are shared with TRBD2. After removal of 6 bases from V and 3 bases from J, the junction contained 5 bases not matched to a gene. In germline, CDR1 is LGHNA, CDR2 YSLEER. The CDR3 is 15 residues long. CDR3 in amino acids: CASRTGTSVYNEQFF. CDR3 bases: TGCGCCAGCAGAACCGGGACTAGCGTCTACAATGAGCAGTTCTTC.

The chain links TRBV10-2 to TRBJ2-2; TRBD2 is a possible D gene (6 bases). The CDR3 length is 15 residues. V was clipped by 6 bases and J by 5 bases, with 16 bases between them. Germline CDR1 is WSHSY and CDR2 is SAAADI. In DNA, the CDR3 is TGCGCCAGCAGGGTCACGGGACTTAATACCGGGGAGCTGTTTTTT. It encodes CASRVTGLNTGELFF.

This clonotype came up many times. J is TRBJ2-3 and V is TRBV15; TRBD2 matches 10 bases. The CDR3 extends over 17 amino acids. Losses at the gene ends were 4 bases for V and 4 bases for J; bases not matched to a gene: 11. CDR1 LNHNV and CDR2 YYDKDF come from the germline V gene (reference sequence). DNA of the CDR3: TGTGCCACCAGCAAAGAAATAAGCGGGGGGGGACCAGATACGCAGTATTTT. Protein sequence: CATSKEISGGGPDTQYF.

At least ten counts were recorded for this clonotype. V and J are TRBV12-3 or TRBV12-4 and TRBJ1-1; no clear D gene. The length of the CDR3 is 13 residues. Deletions cut 2 bases from V and 4 bases from J, with 8 bases between. CDR3 protein: CASSLSGSTEAFF. Written as DNA, the CDR3 is TGTGCCAGCAGTTTAAGCGGAAGCACTGAAGCTTTCTTT.

J is TRBJ2-4 and V is TRBV24-1; D is possibly TRBD2 (5 bases). Germline V gene lookup returns CDR1 KGHDR and CDR2 SFDVKD. The CDR3 sequence is 16 residues long. V was shortened by 2 bases and J by 1 base, with 11 bases between the two germline ends. Here the CDR3 DNA reads TGTGCCACCAGTGATTCGCTCCCGGGGGCCAAAAACATTCAGTACTTC. It yields the protein CATSDSLPGAKNIQYF.

This clonotype was counted many times. The rearrangement uses TRBV14 and TRBJ2-1; weak D call: TRBD1 (5 bases). Germline assignment: CDR1 SGHDN and CDR2 FVKESK. The CDR3 runs to 15 residues. V was pared by 8 bases and J by 2 bases, with 16 bases between. The CDR3 nucleotides read TGTGCCAGCGGAACTTACAGGCCACCCTACAATGAGCAGTTCTTC. Its protein is CASGTYRPPYNEQFF.

This clonotype was counted a few times. The V and J genes are TRBV5-8 and TRBJ2-5; D may be TRBD2 (6 bases). V gave up 0 bases and J gave up 2 bases, with 11 bases separating them. The germline V gene encodes CDR1 SGHTS and CDR2 YDEGEE. The CDR3 is made up of 15 amino acids. The CDR3 here is CASSLDYGGQETQYF. CDR3 DNA sequence: TGTGCCAGCAGCTTGGACTACGGGGGACAAGAGACCCAGTACTTC.

This chain connects TRBV20-1 to TRBJ2-1; D is undetermined. The germline V gene encodes CDR1 DFQATT and CDR2 SNEGSKA (reference sequence). With 4 bases removed from V and 3 bases from J, the gap between germline ends came to 10 bases. The CDR3 sequence is 13 residues long. The CDR3 is CSANGPFYNEQFF. Here the CDR3 DNA reads TGCAGTGCTAACGGACCTTTCTACAATGAGCAGTTCTTC.

Remarks on this clonotype: Possible read error: a much larger clone is one base away. The chain carries TRBV5-4 and TRBJ2-7; TRBD1 might be the D (5 bases). V was clipped by 5 bases and J by 0 bases, with 9 bases between them. CDR1 SGHNT and CDR2 YYREEE come from the germline V gene (reference sequence). There are 13 residues in the CDR3. CDR3 sequence (DNA): TGTGCCAGCAGACCCGACAGCTCCTACGAGCAGTACTTC. It is translated as CASRPDSSYEQYF.

V gene TRBV6-5 combines with J gene TRBJ2-6; 7 bases align to TRBD1. Germline CDR1 is MNHEY and CDR2 is SVGAGI. Trimming removed 0 bases from V and 2 bases from J; junction bases left unmatched: 10. The CDR3 loop spans 19 amino acids. CDR3 amino acids: CASSYSSPRTGAGANVLTF. In DNA, the CDR3 is TGTGCCAGCAGTTACTCGTCCCCCCGCACAGGGGCTGGGGCCAACGTCCTGACTTTC.

V usage is TRBV5-1 and J usage is TRBJ2-1; 12 positions agree with TRBD2. This CDR3 has 17 amino acids. The V gene's germline CDR1 is SGHRS and CDR2 YFSETQ. V trimming: 4 bases; J trimming: 7 bases; junction bases outside the gene matches: 12. CDR3 nucleotide sequence: TGCGCCAGCAGCATGCCGGCACTAGCGGGGGGTCATAATGAGCAGTTCTTC. Encoded protein: CASSMPALAGGHNEQFF.